This TCR beta chain was documented in a study of blood T cell repertoires in COVID-19. Across about two dozen US areas, participants ranged in age from about 18 to 100 years. Donors in Cohort 3 who had recovered were those with two negative PCRs, healthcare professional clearance, or resolution of their symptoms. Germline assignment: CDR1 SGHNT and CDR2 YENEEA. The CDR3 is 14 amino acids. V shed 3 bases and J shed 4 bases, with 11 bases lying between them. Original processing notes: Estimation of nucleated cell counts relied on the amplification of reference gene primers. This table comes from immunoSEQ multiplex PCR, and its TCRdb copy is limited to in-frame clones, with some not included. That table supplies the V and J calls and clone size; D and trimming were determined from the DNA. The sample carries 150,000 to 200,000 clones, 80% recorded once.

The chain joins TRBV11-3 to TRBJ2-3; D might be TRBD2 (5 bases). This receptor was taken from a man aged 40-50 years who had recovered from COVID-19. Source material: PBMCs or T cells enriched from blood (not recorded which). In DNA form, the CDR3 reads TGTGCCAGCAGCTTCTCATCCGGGGCAGATACGCAGTATTTT. The encoded protein is CASSFSSGADTQYF.